This passage covers 16 T cell receptor beta chains from one sample sequenced in a study of response to subunit inactivated influenza vaccine. TCRdb passed the RT-PCR reads through MiXCR, listing each CDR3 protein once. The repertoire consists of roughly 620,000 distinct CDR3 sequences, with about 11% occurring once and the leading ten covering around 10%. A further study also used this sample, focusing on T cells expressing NK-cell markers. That paper states: Making the TCR beta cDNA relied on 5'RACE template switching with UMIs.

The sample here was PBMCs from blood, taken on the day of vaccination. These receptors were taken from a man between 45 and 60 years old who received an inactivated influenza vaccine.

In this sample, this clonotype turned up many times. V usage is TRBV20-1 and J usage is TRBJ2-7, with a tentative D call TRBD1 (6 bases). V was cut by 5 bases and J by 3 bases, with 14 bases left in between. Germline CDR1 and CDR2: DFQATT and SNEGSKA (reference sequence). The length of the CDR3 is 13 residues. In DNA form, the CDR3 reads TGCAGTGCTGTAGACAGGCGAAACTACGAGCAGTACTTC. This gives the protein CSAVDRRNYEQYF.

The rearrangement uses TRBV5-1 and TRBJ2-7, with 8 bases aligning to TRBD2. CDR1 SGHRS and CDR2 YFSETQ come from the germline V gene. The ends lost 4 bases at V and 4 bases at J; junction bases unmatched: 10. The CDR3 extends over 15 amino acids. The CDR3 reads CASSPRAGEVYEQYF. The CDR3 DNA reads as TGCGCCAGCAGCCCCAGAGCGGGAGAGGTGTACGAGCAGTACTTC.

The chain recombines TRBV10-3 with TRBJ2-1; D is undetermined. With 6 bases removed from V and 15 bases from J, the gap between germline ends came to 18 bases. The germline V gene has CDR1 ENHRY and CDR2 SYGVKD. The CDR3 extends over 12 amino acids. CDR3 loop: CAISPVQGDWFF. CDR3 coding DNA: TGTGCCATCAGCCCCGTCCAAGGAGATTGGTTCTTC.

In its sample, this clonotype was seen a few times. The chain combines TRBV20-1 with TRBJ2-1, with 7 bases aligning to TRBD2. Germline CDR1 is DFQATT and CDR2 is SNEGSKA (reference sequence). This CDR3 is 13 amino acids long. J lost 0 bases, V lost 7 bases, and 3 bases had no gene match. The CDR3 is CSVGGSSYNEQFF. The DNA of the CDR3 is TGCAGTGTGGGCGGGAGCTCCTACAATGAGCAGTTCTTC.

J is TRBJ2-7 and V is TRBV12-3 or TRBV12-4; 10 bases are shared with TRBD1. J lost 3 bases, V lost 2 bases, and 4 bases had no gene match. This CDR3 spans 15 amino acids. The CDR3 region has the DNA TGTGCCAGCAGTTTACGGACAGGGGGAGGCTACGAGCAGTACTTC. Residues: CASSLRTGGGYEQYF.

This clonotype was found many times. The V gene is TRBV20-1, the J gene TRBJ2-1; TRBD1 or TRBD2 may be the D gene (5 bases each). The CDR3 is 15 residues long. Per the germline V gene, CDR1 is DFQATT and CDR2 is SNEGSKA (reference sequence). V was cut by 5 bases and J by 8 bases, with 22 bases left in between. Here the CDR3 reads CSARSGRGPRDEQFF. The CDR3 nucleotides read TGCAGTGCTCGCTCTGGTCGGGGACCTAGGGATGAGCAGTTCTTC.

This clonotype has only a few counts. The genes are TRBV2 and TRBJ2-7, with D perhaps matching TRBD2 (6 bases). The V end was cut by 9 bases, the J end by 5 bases, with 17 bases between. From germline, CDR1 is SNHLY and CDR2 FYNNEI. This CDR3 comprises 13 residues. CDR3 coding DNA: TGTGCCAGTAGCGTCGGGGGTGTGAACGAGCAGTACTTC. Protein sequence: CASSVGGVNEQYF. Drawing the rest from reference TRBV2 and TRBJ2-7, the complete variable domain is EPEVTQTPSHQVTQMGQEVILRCVPISNHLYFYWYRQILGQKVEFLVSFYNNEISEKSEIFDDQFSVERPDGSNFTLKIRSTKLEDSAMYFCASSVGGVNEQYFGPGTRLTVT.

This chain uses TRBV12-3 or TRBV12-4 with TRBJ2-4; D unclear. The CDR3 is 14 amino acids. Deletions cut 2 bases from V and 0 bases from J, with 5 bases between. This CDR3 reads CASSLSIAKNIQYF. In nucleotides, the CDR3 is TGTGCCAGCAGTTTATCTATAGCCAAAAACATTCAGTACTTC.

This clonotype was counted only a few times. V usage is TRBV6-1 and J usage is TRBJ2-1; D may be TRBD2 (7 bases). V was shortened by 7 bases and J by 6 bases, with 22 bases between the two germline ends. The CDR3 contains 16 residues. Germline V gene data show CDR1 as MNHNS and CDR2 as SASEGT. CDR3 sequence: CASNFPLGGAGNEQFF. The CDR3 region has the DNA TGTGCCAGCAACTTCCCTCTGGGGGGGGCTGGCAATGAGCAGTTCTTC.

This clonotype was counted a few times. Here the CDR3 DNA reads TGTGCCAGCAGTTTATCTGAAGGCTACAATGAGCAGTTCTTC. Translation: CASSLSEGYNEQFF. The J gene is TRBJ2-1, the V gene TRBV28; D is ambiguous. Germline CDR1 and CDR2: MDHEN and SYDVKM. V lost 1 base and J 3 bases, leaving 7 bases between the germline ends. The CDR3 consists of 14 residues.

The chain uses TRBV12-3 or TRBV12-4 and TRBJ2-5; 8 bases align to TRBD2. V shed 7 bases and J 5 bases; nucleotides not matched to a gene: 6. The CDR3 covers 13 residues. The CDR3 DNA reads TGTGCCAGCAATCGGGGGGGGACCGAGACCCAGTACTTC. It is translated as CASNRGGTETQYF.

The chain recombines TRBV20-1 with TRBJ1-1; D gene ambiguous. The V gene's germline CDR1 is DFQATT and CDR2 SNEGSKA (reference sequence). The CDR3 has 12 amino acids. The ends were cut back, 1 base at V and 8 bases at J, with 11 bases in the middle. The chain's CDR3 is CSARVFGEEAFF. CDR3 bases: TGCAGTGCTAGAGTTTTCGGGGAAGAAGCTTTCTTT.

V usage is TRBV5-1 and J usage is TRBJ2-3; the D is unclear. With 4 bases removed from V and 2 bases from J, the gap between germline ends came to 17 bases. Germline V CDR1 and CDR2: SGHRS, YFSETQ. There are 16 residues in the CDR3. The DNA of the CDR3 is TGCGCCAGCAGCCCGGGTCAGCTACTCCCCACAGATACGCAGTATTTT. Residues: CASSPGQLLPTDTQYF.

This clonotype was observed a few times. The chain carries TRBV18 and TRBJ2-1; 10 nucleotides agree with TRBD1. From germline, CDR1 is KGHSH and CDR2 LQKENI. Trimming at V came to 2 bases and at J to 7 bases, leaving 8 bases not matched to a gene. The length of the CDR3 is 16 residues. In DNA, the CDR3 is TGTGCCAGCTCACCAAGCCTTGGACAGGGGGGAAATGAGCAGTTCTTC. It yields the protein CASSPSLGQGGNEQFF.

The chain links TRBV6-2 or TRBV6-3 to TRBJ2-1; D not certain. V was trimmed by 2 bases and J by 6 bases, leaving 8 bases between them. Germline CDR1 is MNHEY and CDR2 is SVGEGT. The CDR3 totals 13 residues. The CDR3 spells CASSYGGLNEQFF. DNA of the CDR3: TGTGCCAGCAGTTACGGTGGGCTCAATGAGCAGTTCTTC.

Only a few counts were recorded for this clonotype. The genes are TRBV20-1 and TRBJ1-1; perhaps TRBD1 as D (6 bases). The ends were cut back, 1 base at V and 0 bases at J, with 15 bases in the middle. The CDR3 length is 16 residues. Germline CDR1 and CDR2: DFQATT and SNEGSKA (reference sequence). The CDR3 here is CSARALRGYLNTEAFF. CDR3 nucleotides: TGCAGTGCTAGAGCGCTCAGGGGATATCTGAACACTGAAGCTTTCTTT.